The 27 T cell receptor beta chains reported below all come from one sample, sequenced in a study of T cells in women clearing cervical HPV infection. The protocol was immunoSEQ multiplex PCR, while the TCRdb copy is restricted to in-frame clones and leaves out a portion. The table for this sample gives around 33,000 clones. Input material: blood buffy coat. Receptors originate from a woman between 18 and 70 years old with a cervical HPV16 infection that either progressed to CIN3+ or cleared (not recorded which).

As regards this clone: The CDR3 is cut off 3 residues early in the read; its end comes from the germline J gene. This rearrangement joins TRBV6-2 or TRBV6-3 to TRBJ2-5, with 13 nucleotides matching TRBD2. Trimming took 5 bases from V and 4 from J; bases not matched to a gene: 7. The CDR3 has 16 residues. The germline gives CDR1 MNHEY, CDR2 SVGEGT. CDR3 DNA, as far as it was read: TGTGCCAGCAGTCGAGGACTAGCGGGAGTTGGAGAGACC. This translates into CASSRGLAGVGET. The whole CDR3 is CASSRGLAGVGETQYF.

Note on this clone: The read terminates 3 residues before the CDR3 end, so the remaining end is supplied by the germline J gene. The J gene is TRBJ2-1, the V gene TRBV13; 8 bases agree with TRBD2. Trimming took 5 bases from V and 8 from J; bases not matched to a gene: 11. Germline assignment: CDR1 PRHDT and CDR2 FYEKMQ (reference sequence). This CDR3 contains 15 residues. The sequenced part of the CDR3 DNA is TGTGCCAGCAGCCCGGGGACTAGACCTTCCCATGAG. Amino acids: CASSPGTRPSHE. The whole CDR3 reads CASSPGTRPSHEQFF. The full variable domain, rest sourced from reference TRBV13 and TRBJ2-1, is AAGVIQSPRHLIKEKRETATLKCYPIPRHDTVYWYQQGPGQDPQFLISFYEKMQSDKGSIPDRFSAQQFSDYHSELNMSSLELGDSALYFCASSPGTRPSHEQFFGPGTRLTVL.

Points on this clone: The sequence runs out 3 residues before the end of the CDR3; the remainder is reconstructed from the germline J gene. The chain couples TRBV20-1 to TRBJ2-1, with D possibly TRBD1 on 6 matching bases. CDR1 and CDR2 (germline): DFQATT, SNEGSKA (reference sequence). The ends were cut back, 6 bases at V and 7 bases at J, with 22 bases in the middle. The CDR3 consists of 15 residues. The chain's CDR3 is CSAGPGTNEENEQFF. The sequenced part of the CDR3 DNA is TGCAGTGCGGGCCCCGGGACAAATGAGGAGAATGAG.

This CDR3 is CASSVQGHEAFF. The part of the CDR3 DNA that was read is TGTGCCAGCAGTGTACAGGGGCATGAA. This chain uses TRBV2 with TRBJ1-1; 7 bases are shared with TRBD1. The DNA ends 3 residues before the CDR3 does, and the rest of the CDR3 is filled in from the germline J gene. Germline V lookup: CDR1 SNHLY, CDR2 FYNNEI. The CDR3 runs to 12 residues. The junction had 3 bases not matched to a gene; V was cut back by 4 bases and J by 7 bases.

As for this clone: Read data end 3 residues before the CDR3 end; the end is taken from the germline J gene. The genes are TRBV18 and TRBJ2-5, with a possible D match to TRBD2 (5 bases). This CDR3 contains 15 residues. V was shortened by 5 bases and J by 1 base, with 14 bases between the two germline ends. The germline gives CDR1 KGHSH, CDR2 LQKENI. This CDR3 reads CASSTGEKLQETQYF. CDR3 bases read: TGTGCCAGCTCAACCGGGGAGAAGCTCCAAGAGACC.

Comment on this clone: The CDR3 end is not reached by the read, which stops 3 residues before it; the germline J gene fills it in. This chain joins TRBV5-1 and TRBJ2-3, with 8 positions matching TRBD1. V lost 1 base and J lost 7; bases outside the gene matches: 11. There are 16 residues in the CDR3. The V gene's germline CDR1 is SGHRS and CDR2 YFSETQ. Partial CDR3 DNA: TGCGCCAGCAGCTTGAAAGACAGGGGAAATGTTAATACG. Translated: CASSLKDRGNVNT. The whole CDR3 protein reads CASSLKDRGNVNTQYF.

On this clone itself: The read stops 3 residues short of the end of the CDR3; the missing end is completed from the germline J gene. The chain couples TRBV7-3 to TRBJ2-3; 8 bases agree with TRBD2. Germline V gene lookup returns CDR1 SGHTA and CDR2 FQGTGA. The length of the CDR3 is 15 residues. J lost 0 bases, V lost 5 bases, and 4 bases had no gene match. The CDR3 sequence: CASSPSSGSTDTQYF. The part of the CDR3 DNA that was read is TGTGCCAGCAGCCCCTCTAGCGGGAGCACAGATACG.

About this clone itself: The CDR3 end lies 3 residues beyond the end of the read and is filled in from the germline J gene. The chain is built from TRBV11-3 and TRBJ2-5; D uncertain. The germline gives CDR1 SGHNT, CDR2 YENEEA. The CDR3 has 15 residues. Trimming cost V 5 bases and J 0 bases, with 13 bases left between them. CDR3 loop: CASSPKVLDQETQYF. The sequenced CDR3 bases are TGTGCCAGCAGCCCGAAGGTGCTGGACCAAGAGACC.

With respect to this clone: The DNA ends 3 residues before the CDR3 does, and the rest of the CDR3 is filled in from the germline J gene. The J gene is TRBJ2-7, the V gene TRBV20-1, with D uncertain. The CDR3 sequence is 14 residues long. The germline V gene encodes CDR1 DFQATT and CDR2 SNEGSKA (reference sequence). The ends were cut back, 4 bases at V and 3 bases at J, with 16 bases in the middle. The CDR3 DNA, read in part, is TGCAGTGCTACAACTGGGCTTAGACACTACGAG. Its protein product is CSATTGLRHYE. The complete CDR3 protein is CSATTGLRHYEQYF.

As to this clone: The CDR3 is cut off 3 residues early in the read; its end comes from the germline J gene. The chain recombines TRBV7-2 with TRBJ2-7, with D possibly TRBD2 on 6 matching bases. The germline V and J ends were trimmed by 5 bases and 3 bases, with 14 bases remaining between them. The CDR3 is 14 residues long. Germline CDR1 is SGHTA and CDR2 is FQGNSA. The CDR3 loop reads CASSPFGTRYEQYF. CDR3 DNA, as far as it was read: TGTGCCAGCAGCCCATTTGGGACTCGCTACGAG.

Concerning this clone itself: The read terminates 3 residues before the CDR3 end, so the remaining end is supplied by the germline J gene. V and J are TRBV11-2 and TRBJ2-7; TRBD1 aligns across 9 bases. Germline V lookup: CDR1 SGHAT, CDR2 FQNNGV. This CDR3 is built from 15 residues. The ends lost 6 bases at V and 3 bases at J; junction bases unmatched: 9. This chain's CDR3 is CASRPSGTGFYEQYF. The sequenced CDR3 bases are TGTGCCAGCAGACCCTCCGGGACAGGGTTCTACGAG. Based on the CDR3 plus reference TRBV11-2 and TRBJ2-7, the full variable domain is EAGVAQSPRYKIIEKRQSVAFWCNPISGHATLYWYQQILGQGPKLLIQFQNNGVVDDSQLPKDRFSAERLKGVDSTLKIQPAKLEDSAVYLCASRPSGTGFYEQYFGPGTRLTVT.

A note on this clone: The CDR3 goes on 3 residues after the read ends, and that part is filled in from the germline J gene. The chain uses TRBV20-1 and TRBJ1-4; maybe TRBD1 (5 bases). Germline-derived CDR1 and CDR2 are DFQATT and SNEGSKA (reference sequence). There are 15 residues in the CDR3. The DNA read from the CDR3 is TGCAGTGCTAGAGATCCGGGTAGGGGTAATTCACCA. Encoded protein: CSARDPGRGNSP. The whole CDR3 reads CSARDPGRGNSPLFF.

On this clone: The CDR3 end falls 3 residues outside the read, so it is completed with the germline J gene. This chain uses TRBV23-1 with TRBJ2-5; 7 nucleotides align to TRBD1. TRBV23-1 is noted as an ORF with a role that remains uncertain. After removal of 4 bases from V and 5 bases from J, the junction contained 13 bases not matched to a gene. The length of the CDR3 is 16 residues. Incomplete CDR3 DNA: TGCGCCAGCAGTCCTGCGTGGGTAGGGGGCGGCGAGACC. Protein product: CASSPAWVGGGET. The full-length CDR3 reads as CASSPAWVGGGETQYF.

Partial CDR3 DNA: TGCAGTGAGACAGGGACTAGCGGACACACAGATACG. Its translation: CSETGTSGHTDT. The entire CDR3 sequence reads CSETGTSGHTDTQYF. This chain joins TRBV20-1 and TRBJ2-3; TRBD2 matches at 11 bases. The CDR3 extends 3 residues past the end of the read, so its final part is completed from the germline J gene. V was clipped by 7 bases and J by 2 bases; unmatched bases: 8. The CDR3 extends over 15 amino acids. In germline, CDR1 is DFQATT, CDR2 SNEGSKA (reference sequence).

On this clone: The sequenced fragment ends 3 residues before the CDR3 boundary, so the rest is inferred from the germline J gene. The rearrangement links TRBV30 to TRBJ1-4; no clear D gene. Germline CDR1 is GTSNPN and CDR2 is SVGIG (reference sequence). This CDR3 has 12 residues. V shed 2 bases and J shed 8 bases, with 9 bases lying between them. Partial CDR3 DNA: TGTGCCTGGAGTATTCAAGGGGAAAAA. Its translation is CAWSIQGEK. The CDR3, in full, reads CAWSIQGEKLFF. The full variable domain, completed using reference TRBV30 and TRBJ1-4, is SQTIHQWPATLVQPVGSPLSLECTVEGTSNPNLYWYRQAAGRGLQLLFYSVGIGQISSEVPQNLSASRPQDRQFILSSKKLLLSDSGFYLCAWSIQGEKLFFGSGTQLSVL.

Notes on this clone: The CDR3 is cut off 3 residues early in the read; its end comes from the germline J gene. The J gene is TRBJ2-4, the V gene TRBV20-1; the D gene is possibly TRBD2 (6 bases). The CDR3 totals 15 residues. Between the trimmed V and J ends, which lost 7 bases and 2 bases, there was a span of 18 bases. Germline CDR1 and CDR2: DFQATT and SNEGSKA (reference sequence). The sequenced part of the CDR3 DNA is TGCAGTGTTTCACGGGGGACGGGAACCAAAAACATT. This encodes CSVSRGTGTKNI. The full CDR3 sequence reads CSVSRGTGTKNIQYF.

CDR3 sequence: CASSVPGPGNEQFF. The CDR3 DNA, read in part, is TGTGCCAGCAGCGTCCCGGGCCCAGGGAATGAG. The chain combines TRBV7-9 with TRBJ2-1, with TRBD1 as a possible D gene (5 bases). The DNA ends 3 residues before the CDR3 does, and the rest of the CDR3 is filled in from the germline J gene. The CDR3 is made up of 14 amino acids. Germline V CDR1 and CDR2: SEHNR, FQNEAQ (reference sequence). Deletions cut 5 bases from V and 7 bases from J, with 15 bases between.

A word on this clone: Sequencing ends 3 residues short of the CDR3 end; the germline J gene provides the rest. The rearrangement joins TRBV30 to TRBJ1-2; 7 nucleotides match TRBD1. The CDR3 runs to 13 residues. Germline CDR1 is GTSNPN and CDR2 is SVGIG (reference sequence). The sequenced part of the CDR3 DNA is TGTGCCTGGGGCGGACAGGTTGATAAAAGC. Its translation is CAWGGQVDKS. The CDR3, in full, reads CAWGGQVDKSYTF.

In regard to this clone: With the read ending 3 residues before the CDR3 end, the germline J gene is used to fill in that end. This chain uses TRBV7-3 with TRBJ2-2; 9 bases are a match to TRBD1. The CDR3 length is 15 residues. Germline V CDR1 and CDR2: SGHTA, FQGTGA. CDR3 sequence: CASSSPGQGNSPLFF. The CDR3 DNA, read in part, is TGTGCCAGCAGCTCACCGGGACAGGGAAATTCACCG.

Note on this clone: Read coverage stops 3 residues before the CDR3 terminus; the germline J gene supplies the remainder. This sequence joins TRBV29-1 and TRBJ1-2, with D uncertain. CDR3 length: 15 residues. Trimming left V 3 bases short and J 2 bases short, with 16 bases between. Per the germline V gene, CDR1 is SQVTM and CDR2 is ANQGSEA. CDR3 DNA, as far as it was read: TGCAGCGTTGACGATGAGGGCCAGTCGAACTATGGC. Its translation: CSVDDEGQSNYG. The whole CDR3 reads CSVDDEGQSNYGYTF.

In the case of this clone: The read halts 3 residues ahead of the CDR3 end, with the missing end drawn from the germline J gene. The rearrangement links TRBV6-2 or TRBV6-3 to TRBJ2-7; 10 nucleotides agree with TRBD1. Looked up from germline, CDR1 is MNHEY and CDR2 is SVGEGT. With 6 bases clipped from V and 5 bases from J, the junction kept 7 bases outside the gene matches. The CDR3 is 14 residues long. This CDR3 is CASRRDRGDDEQYF. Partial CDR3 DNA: TGTGCCAGCAGGCGGGACAGGGGAGATGACGAG.

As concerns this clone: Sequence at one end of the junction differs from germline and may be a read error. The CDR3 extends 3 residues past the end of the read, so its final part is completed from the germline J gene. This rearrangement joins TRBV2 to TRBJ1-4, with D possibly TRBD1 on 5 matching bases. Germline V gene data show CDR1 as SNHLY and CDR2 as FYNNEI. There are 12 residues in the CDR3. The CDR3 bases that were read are TGTGTCAGCAGTGACAGTACTGAAAAA. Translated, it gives CVSSDSTEK. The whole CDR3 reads CVSSDSTEKLFF.

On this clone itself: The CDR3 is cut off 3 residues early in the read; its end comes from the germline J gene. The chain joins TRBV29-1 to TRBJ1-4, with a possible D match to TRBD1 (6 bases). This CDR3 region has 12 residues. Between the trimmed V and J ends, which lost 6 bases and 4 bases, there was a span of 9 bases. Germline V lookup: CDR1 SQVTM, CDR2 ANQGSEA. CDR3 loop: CSVRGGNEKLFF. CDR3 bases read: TGCAGCGTGAGGGGGGGTAATGAAAAA.

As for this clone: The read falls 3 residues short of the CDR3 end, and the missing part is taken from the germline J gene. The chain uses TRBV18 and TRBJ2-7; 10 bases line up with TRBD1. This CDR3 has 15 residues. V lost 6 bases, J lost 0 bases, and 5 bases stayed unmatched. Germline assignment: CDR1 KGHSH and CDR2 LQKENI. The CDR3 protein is CASSLGQGNSYEQYF. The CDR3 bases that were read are TGTGCCAGCTCCCTGGGACAGGGGAACTCCTACGAG.

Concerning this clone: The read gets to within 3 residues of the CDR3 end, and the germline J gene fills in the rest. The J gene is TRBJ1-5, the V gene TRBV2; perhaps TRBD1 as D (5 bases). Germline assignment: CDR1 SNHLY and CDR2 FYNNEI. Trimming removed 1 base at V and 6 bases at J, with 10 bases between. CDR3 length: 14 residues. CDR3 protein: CASSEGGPSQPQHF. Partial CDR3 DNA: TGTGCCAGCAGTGAAGGGGGCCCGTCTCAGCCC. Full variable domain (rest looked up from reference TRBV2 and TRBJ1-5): EPEVTQTPSHQVTQMGQEVILRCVPISNHLYFYWYRQILGQKVEFLVSFYNNEISEKSEIFDDQFSVERPDGSNFTLKIRSTKLEDSAMYFCASSEGGPSQPQHFGDGTRLSIL.

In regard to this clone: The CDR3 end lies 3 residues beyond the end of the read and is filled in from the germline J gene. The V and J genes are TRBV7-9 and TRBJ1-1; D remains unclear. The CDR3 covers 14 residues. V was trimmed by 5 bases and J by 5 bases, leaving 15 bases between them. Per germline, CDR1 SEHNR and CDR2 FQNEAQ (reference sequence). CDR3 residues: CASSVAGGRTEAFF. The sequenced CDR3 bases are TGTGCCAGCAGCGTTGCGGGCGGGAGGACTGAA.

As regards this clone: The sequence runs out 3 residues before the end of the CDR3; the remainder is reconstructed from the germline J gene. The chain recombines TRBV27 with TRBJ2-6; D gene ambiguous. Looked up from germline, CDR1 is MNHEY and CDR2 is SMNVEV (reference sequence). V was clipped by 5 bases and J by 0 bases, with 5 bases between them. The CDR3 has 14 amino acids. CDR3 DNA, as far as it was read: TGTGCCAGCAGTCTCTTCTCTGGGGCCAACGTC. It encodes CASSLFSGANV. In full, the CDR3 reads CASSLFSGANVLTF. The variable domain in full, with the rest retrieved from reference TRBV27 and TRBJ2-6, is EAQVTQNPRYLITVTGKKLTVTCSQNMNHEYMSWYRQDPGLGLRQIYYSMNVEVTDKGDVPEGYKVSRKEKRNFPLILESPSPNQTSLYFCASSLFSGANVLTFGAGSRLTVL.